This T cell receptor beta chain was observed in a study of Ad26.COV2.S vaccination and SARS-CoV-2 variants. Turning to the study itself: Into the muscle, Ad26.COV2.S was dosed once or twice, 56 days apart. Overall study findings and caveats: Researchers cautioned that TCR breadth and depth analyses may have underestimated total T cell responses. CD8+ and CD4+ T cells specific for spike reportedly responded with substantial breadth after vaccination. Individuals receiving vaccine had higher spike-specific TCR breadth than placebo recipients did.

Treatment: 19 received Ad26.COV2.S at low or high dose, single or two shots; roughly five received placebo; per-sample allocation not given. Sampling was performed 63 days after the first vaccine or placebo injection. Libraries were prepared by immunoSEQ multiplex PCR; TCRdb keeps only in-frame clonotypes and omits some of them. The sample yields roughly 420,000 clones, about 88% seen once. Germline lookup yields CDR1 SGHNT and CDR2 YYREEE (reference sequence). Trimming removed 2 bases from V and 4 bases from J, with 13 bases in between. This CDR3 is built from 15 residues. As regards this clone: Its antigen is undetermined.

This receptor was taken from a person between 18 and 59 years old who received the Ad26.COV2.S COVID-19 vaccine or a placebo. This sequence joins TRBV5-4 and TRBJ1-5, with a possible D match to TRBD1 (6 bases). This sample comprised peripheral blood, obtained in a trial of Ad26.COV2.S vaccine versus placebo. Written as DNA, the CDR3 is TGTGCCAGCAGCTTTGGAGGACAGCTGAATCAGCCCCAGCATTTT. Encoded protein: CASSFGGQLNQPQHF.